This paragraph covers one T cell receptor beta chain sequence. No conserved phenylalanine or tryptophan ends this CDR3, so it is likely a read error. The DNA is omitted, as the CDR3 cannot be located on it reliably, and the CDR3 follows TCRdb's listing. The data were taken from a study of T-cell reconstitution after alpha-beta-depleted transplantation in children. Preparing the TCRbeta library involved the use of unique molecular identifiers. TCRdb ran MiXCR on the PCR reads and lists one entry per CDR3 protein. This sample carries about 300,000 distinct CDR3 sequences, roughly a tenth of them seen once, and the ten largest clones take over 6%. Germline CDR1 GTSNPN, CDR2 SVGIG (reference sequence). The length of the CDR3 is 12 amino acids, counting both ends.

Material: PBMCs, obtained before TCRalphabeta/CD19-depleted stem cell transplant. The rearrangement joins TRBV30 to TRBJ2-7; no DNA check was done on the table's D call, TRBD1. The receptor comes from a boy in the first two years of life with acute myeloid leukemia, due to receive a stem cell transplant. The CDR3 sequence is CAWSYRGTGGYS.